This T cell receptor (beta chain) came from a study of cytotoxic CD8 clonotypes in ibrutinib-treated CLL. Study-wide context: Within the patient group, under 12 were relapsed/refractory and 15 treatment-naive, and 17 were IGHV unmutated. Mean per-sample yields comprised around 260,000 productive templates and tens of thousands of productive rearrangements.

Method: immunoSEQ multiplex PCR; TCRdb's copy keeps in-frame clones and lacks some. Seen here are 250,000 to 350,000 clones, less than 85% observed once, and the top ten hold approximately 5.6%. This clone was found once. Its antigen is not identified. Whole-study findings and limits: Clonality was higher at baseline than in age-matched healthy donors and tracked circulating CD8+ T-cell counts.

The junction had 5 bases not matched to a gene; V was cut back by 4 bases and J by 6 bases. CDR3 length: 14 amino acids. Germline-derived CDR1 and CDR2 are SNHLY and FYNNEI. The chain carries TRBV2 and TRBJ1-5; 8 bases map to TRBD1. Source: PBMCs, taken at disease progression, from a patient treated with ibrutinib. This receptor was taken from a human donor with chronic lymphocytic leukemia. CDR3 amino acids: CASSVRGPGQPQHF. CDR3 nucleotides: TGTGCCAGCAGTGTCAGGGGGCCGGGTCAGCCCCAGCATTTT.